This T cell receptor (beta chain) was recorded in a study of cytomegalovirus exposure and HLA in healthy donors. Vbeta (60) and Jbeta (13) primers were used in the PCR. Some clones are missing from TCRdb's copy, which holds only in-frame ones; the method was immunoSEQ multiplex PCR. The repertoire holds some 100,000 clones, with more than 75% as singletons. Germline V CDR1 and CDR2: SNHLY, FYNNEI. V lost 5 bases, J lost 5 bases, and 18 bases lay in between. The CDR3 contains 15 residues. This clonotype was obtained from a woman aged 45-60 years in good health and CMV-seropositive. The rearrangement uses TRBV2 and TRBJ1-1, with a possible D match to TRBD1 (5 bases). Material for sequencing was PBMCs. For the CDR3, the DNA is TGTGCCAGCAGTCCTAGGTGGGGACTGGGGACTGAAGCTTTCTTT. It is translated as CASSPRWGLGTEAFF.